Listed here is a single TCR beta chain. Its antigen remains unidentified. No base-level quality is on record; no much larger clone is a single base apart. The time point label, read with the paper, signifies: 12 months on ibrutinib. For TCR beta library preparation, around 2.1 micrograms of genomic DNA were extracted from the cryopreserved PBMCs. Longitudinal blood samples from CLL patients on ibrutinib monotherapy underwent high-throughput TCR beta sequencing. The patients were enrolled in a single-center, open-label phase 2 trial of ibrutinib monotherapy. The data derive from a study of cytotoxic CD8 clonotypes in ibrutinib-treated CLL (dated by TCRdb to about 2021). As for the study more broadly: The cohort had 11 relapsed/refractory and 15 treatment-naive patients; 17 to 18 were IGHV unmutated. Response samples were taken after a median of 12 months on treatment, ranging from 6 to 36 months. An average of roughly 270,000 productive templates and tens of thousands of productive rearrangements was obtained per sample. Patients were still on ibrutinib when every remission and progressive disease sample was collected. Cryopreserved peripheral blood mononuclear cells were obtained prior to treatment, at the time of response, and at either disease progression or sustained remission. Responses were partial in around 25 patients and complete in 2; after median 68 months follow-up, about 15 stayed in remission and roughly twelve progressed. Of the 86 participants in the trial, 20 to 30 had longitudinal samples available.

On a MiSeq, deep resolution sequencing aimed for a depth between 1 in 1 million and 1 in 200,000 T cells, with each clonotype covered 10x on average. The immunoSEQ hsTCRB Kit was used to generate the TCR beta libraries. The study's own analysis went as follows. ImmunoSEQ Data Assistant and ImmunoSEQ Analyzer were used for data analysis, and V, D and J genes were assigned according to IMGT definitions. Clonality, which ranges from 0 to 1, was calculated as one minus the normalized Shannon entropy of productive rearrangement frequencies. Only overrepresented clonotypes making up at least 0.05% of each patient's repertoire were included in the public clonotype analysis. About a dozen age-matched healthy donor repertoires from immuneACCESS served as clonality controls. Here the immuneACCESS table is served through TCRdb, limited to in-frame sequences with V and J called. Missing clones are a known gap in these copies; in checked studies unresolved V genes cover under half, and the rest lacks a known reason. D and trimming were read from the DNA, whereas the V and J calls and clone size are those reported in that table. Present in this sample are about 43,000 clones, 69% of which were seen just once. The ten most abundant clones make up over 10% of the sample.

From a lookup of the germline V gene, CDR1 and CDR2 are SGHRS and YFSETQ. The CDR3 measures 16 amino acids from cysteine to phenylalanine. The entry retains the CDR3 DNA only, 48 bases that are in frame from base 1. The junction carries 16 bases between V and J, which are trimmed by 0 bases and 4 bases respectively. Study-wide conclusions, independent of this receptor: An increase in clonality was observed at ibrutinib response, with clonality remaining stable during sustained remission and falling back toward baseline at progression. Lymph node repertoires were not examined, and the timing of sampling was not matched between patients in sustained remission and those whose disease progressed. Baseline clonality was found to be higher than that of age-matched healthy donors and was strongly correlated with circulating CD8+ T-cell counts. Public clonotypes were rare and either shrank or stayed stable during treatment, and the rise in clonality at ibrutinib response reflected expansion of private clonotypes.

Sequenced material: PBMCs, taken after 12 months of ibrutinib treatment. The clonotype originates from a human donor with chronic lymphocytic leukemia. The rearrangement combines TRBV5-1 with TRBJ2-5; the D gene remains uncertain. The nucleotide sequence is TGCGCCAGCAGCTTGGGCCACCCCCGTACCGGAGAGACCCAGTACTTC. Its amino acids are CASSLGHPRTGETQYF.